A selection of T cell receptor beta chains follows, all from one sample in a study of T-cell memory formation after mild COVID-19. TCRdb re-analysed the 5' RACE reads in MiXCR, keeping a single row per CDR3 protein. The table records about 140,000 distinct CDR3 sequences, about 14% of them present only once. The sequenced sample was PBMCs or a T cell subset sorted from them (not recorded which). The receptors shown here come from an adult woman who had mild COVID-19 (a few samples of this study predate the infection). Cell type and time point are not known. The CDR3 runs from the conserved cysteine through the conserved F or W. Fields, in order: D gene, J gene, CDR3 length, V gene, clone size, CDR3 DNA, CDR3 protein. A D gene is named only where the DNA matches it firmly. Clone size is shown for a subset of rows, as once, few, many or a class of expanded clone.

d_gene: NA
j_gene: TRBJ1-5
len: 13
v_gene: TRBV6-5
abundance: NA
CDR3nt: TGTGCCAGCAGTTACTCGACTAGTCAGCCCCAGCATTTT
CDR3aa: CASSYSTSQPQHF

d_gene: NA
j_gene: TRBJ2-7
len: 13
v_gene: TRBV4-3
abundance: NA
CDR3nt: TGCGCCAGCAGCCAAGCAGTCTCCTACGAGCAGTACTTC
CDR3aa: CASSQAVSYEQYF

d_gene: TRBD2
j_gene: TRBJ2-7
len: 17
v_gene: TRBV19
abundance: NA
CDR3nt: TGTGCCAGTAGTAAACCGGGGACTAGCGGGAGTTCCTACGAGCAGTACTTC
CDR3aa: CASSKPGTSGSSYEQYF

d_gene: NA
j_gene: TRBJ2-7
len: 17
v_gene: TRBV7-9
abundance: few
CDR3nt: TGTGCCAGCAGCGTTTTCTGGGCAGACAGGATTAAGGACGAGCAGTACTTC
CDR3aa: CASSVFWADRIKDEQYF

d_gene: NA
j_gene: TRBJ1-1
len: 15
v_gene: TRBV3-1
abundance: NA
CDR3nt: TGTGCCAGCAGCCAAGTATTCAGGAGAAGGGACGAAGCTTTCTTT
CDR3aa: CASSQVFRRRDEAFF

d_gene: NA
j_gene: TRBJ2-1
len: 13
v_gene: TRBV5-6
abundance: NA
CDR3nt: TGTGCCAGCAGCTTGAACATAAGGAATGAGCAGTTCTTC
CDR3aa: CASSLNIRNEQFF

d_gene: NA
j_gene: TRBJ1-6
len: 15
v_gene: TRBV20-1
abundance: NA
CDR3nt: TGCAGTGCCAGACCTCGTGGAGGACCGGCGTCACCCCTCCACTTT
CDR3aa: CSARPRGGPASPLHF

d_gene: TRBD2
j_gene: TRBJ2-7
len: 16
v_gene: TRBV29-1
abundance: few
CDR3nt: TGCAGCGCCGCGGGACTAGCGGGAGGGCCGGTGTACGAGCAGTACTTC
CDR3aa: CSAAGLAGGPVYEQYF

d_gene: NA
j_gene: TRBJ1-5
len: 16
v_gene: TRBV15
abundance: few
CDR3nt: TGTGCCACCAGCAGAGGAGGACAGATTAGCAATCAGCCCCAGCATTTT
CDR3aa: CATSRGGQISNQPQHF

d_gene: NA
j_gene: TRBJ2-7
len: 14
v_gene: TRBV10-3
abundance: NA
CDR3nt: TGTGCCATCAGTGATCCCGAAAACTCCTACGAGCAGTACTTC
CDR3aa: CAISDPENSYEQYF

d_gene: NA
j_gene: TRBJ2-7
len: 14
v_gene: TRBV25-1
abundance: NA
CDR3nt: TGTGCCAGCAGTGATTCGGCGAGCTCCTACGAGCAGTACTTC
CDR3aa: CASSDSASSYEQYF

d_gene: TRBD1
j_gene: TRBJ1-1
len: 12
v_gene: TRBV27
abundance: NA
CDR3nt: TGTGCCAGCAGACCAGGACAGGGGCGAACTTTCTTT
CDR3aa: CASRPGQGRTFF

d_gene: NA
j_gene: TRBJ2-7
len: 14
v_gene: TRBV5-1
abundance: NA
CDR3nt: TGCGCCAGCAGCAAAAGGGACGCGTCCTACGAGCAGTACTTC
CDR3aa: CASSKRDASYEQYF

d_gene: TRBD2
j_gene: TRBJ2-1
len: 13
v_gene: TRBV29-1
abundance: NA
CDR3nt: TGCAGCGCAGTGACTAGCGAGCACAATGAGCAGTTCTTC
CDR3aa: CSAVTSEHNEQFF

d_gene: NA
j_gene: TRBJ1-1
len: 12
v_gene: TRBV19
abundance: few
CDR3nt: TGTGCCAGTATGAACAGCGATACTGAAGCTTTCTTT
CDR3aa: CASMNSDTEAFF

d_gene: TRBD2
j_gene: TRBJ2-1
len: 20
v_gene: TRBV7-2
abundance: NA
CDR3nt: TGTGCCAGCAGCCCGTCCGGGACAGGGGTAGCTAGCGGGAGGGGCAATGAGCAGTTCTTC
CDR3aa: CASSPSGTGVASGRGNEQFF

d_gene: NA
j_gene: TRBJ1-2
len: 11
v_gene: TRBV29-1
abundance: NA
CDR3nt: TGCAGCGCCCGTGGGAGCACTGGCTACACCTTC
CDR3aa: CSARGSTGYTF

d_gene: NA
j_gene: TRBJ2-3
len: 14
v_gene: TRBV7-2
abundance: NA
CDR3nt: TGTGCCAGCAGCTCCCTCCGCCTCGCAGATACGCAGTATTTT
CDR3aa: CASSSLRLADTQYF

d_gene: NA
j_gene: TRBJ2-7
len: 14
v_gene: TRBV6-5
abundance: NA
CDR3nt: TGTGCCAGCAAGGCCTCGGGGCAGAGATACGAGCAGTACTTC
CDR3aa: CASKASGQRYEQYF

d_gene: TRBD1
j_gene: TRBJ2-1
len: 14
v_gene: TRBV20-1
abundance: NA
CDR3nt: TGCAGTGCTAGAGGCGACAGGGGTTACAATGAGCAGTTCTTC
CDR3aa: CSARGDRGYNEQFF

d_gene: TRBD1
j_gene: TRBJ2-7
len: 15
v_gene: TRBV12-3/TRBV12-4
abundance: NA
CDR3nt: TGTGCCAGCAGTACGGCCCTGACAGGGTCCTACGAGCAGTACTTC
CDR3aa: CASSTALTGSYEQYF

d_gene: TRBD2
j_gene: TRBJ2-7
len: 13
v_gene: TRBV20-1
abundance: many
CDR3nt: TGCAGTGCTCGCGGACTAGCGGGGTACGAGCAGTACTTC
CDR3aa: CSARGLAGYEQYF

d_gene: NA
j_gene: TRBJ2-7
len: 13
v_gene: TRBV25-1
abundance: few
CDR3nt: TGTGCCAGCAGTGAACAGGGCTACAACGAGCAGTACTTC
CDR3aa: CASSEQGYNEQYF

d_gene: TRBD1
j_gene: TRBJ1-6
len: 16
v_gene: TRBV7-9
abundance: NA
CDR3nt: TGTGCCAGCAGCTCTCAGCGGGACAGCTTAAATTCATGCCTCCACTTT
CDR3aa: CASSSQRDSLNSCLHF

d_gene: NA
j_gene: TRBJ2-2
len: 13
v_gene: TRBV30
abundance: NA
CDR3nt: TGTGCCTGGAGTGTACAGAACACCGGGGAGCTGTTTTTT
CDR3aa: CAWSVQNTGELFF

d_gene: NA
j_gene: TRBJ2-5
len: 13
v_gene: TRBV3-1
abundance: few
CDR3nt: TGTGCCAGCACCGCGGACAGTTGGGAGACCCAGTACTTC
CDR3aa: CASTADSWETQYF

d_gene: TRBD1
j_gene: TRBJ2-1
len: 16
v_gene: TRBV24-1
abundance: few
CDR3nt: TGTGCCACCAGTGATTCCGACAGGGTCCCCTACAATGAGCAGTTCTTC
CDR3aa: CATSDSDRVPYNEQFF

d_gene: TRBD1
j_gene: TRBJ2-4
len: 15
v_gene: TRBV30
abundance: few
CDR3nt: TGTGCCTGGAGTGAAACCGGGACAGGCGCGAACATTCAGTACTTC
CDR3aa: CAWSETGTGANIQYF

d_gene: TRBD2
j_gene: TRBJ2-7
len: 14
v_gene: TRBV20-1
abundance: NA
CDR3nt: TGCAGTGCTAGTCCTAGCGGGAGGCCCTACGAGCAGTACTTC
CDR3aa: CSASPSGRPYEQYF

d_gene: NA
j_gene: TRBJ1-1
len: 14
v_gene: TRBV5-1
abundance: NA
CDR3nt: TGCGCCAGCAGCGCGACGGGGTTTGGGACTGAAGCTTTCTTT
CDR3aa: CASSATGFGTEAFF

d_gene: NA
j_gene: TRBJ2-1
len: 19
v_gene: TRBV20-1
abundance: NA
CDR3nt: TGCAGTGCCCGAAACAGGGGGCGAAAGATAGCGGGAGTATACAATGAGCAGTTCTTC
CDR3aa: CSARNRGRKIAGVYNEQFF

d_gene: TRBD1
j_gene: TRBJ2-1
len: 16
v_gene: TRBV5-1
abundance: NA
CDR3nt: TGCGCCAGCAGCCGGGGCACGGGACAGGGATACAATGAGCAGTTCTTC
CDR3aa: CASSRGTGQGYNEQFF

d_gene: TRBD1
j_gene: TRBJ2-7
len: 15
v_gene: TRBV27
abundance: few
CDR3nt: TGTGCCAGCAGTTTATTCGGGACAGGGGGCTACGAGCAGTACTTC
CDR3aa: CASSLFGTGGYEQYF

d_gene: TRBD1
j_gene: TRBJ2-3
len: 14
v_gene: TRBV5-1
abundance: many
CDR3nt: TGCGCCAGCAGCTCACAGGGGGCCACAGATACGCAGTATTTT
CDR3aa: CASSSQGATDTQYF

d_gene: TRBD2
j_gene: TRBJ2-4
len: 19
v_gene: TRBV19
abundance: few
CDR3nt: TGTGCCAGCACAAAGCGGGGGGCTACCGGAGATCTGAGGGAAAACATTCAGTACTTC
CDR3aa: CASTKRGATGDLRENIQYF

d_gene: NA
j_gene: TRBJ2-7
len: 12
v_gene: TRBV27
abundance: NA
CDR3nt: TGTGCCAGCAGCGAGACCGCCTACGAGCAGTACTTC
CDR3aa: CASSETAYEQYF

d_gene: NA
j_gene: TRBJ1-1
len: 15
v_gene: TRBV7-2
abundance: NA
CDR3nt: TGTGCCAGCAGCTTACTACCAGGGGCGAACACTGAAGCTTTCTTT
CDR3aa: CASSLLPGANTEAFF

d_gene: NA
j_gene: TRBJ2-1
len: 12
v_gene: TRBV29-1
abundance: NA
CDR3nt: TGCAGTCATAGCCGGGGATGGGATGAGCAGTTCTTC
CDR3aa: CSHSRGWDEQFF

d_gene: NA
j_gene: TRBJ2-5
len: 14
v_gene: TRBV24-1
abundance: NA
CDR3nt: TGTGCCACCAGTGACCCAGGGTCTAGGGAGACCCAGTACTTC
CDR3aa: CATSDPGSRETQYF

d_gene: NA
j_gene: TRBJ2-4
len: 12
v_gene: TRBV12-3/TRBV12-4
abundance: few
CDR3nt: TGTGCCAGCAGTTTAGCCGGAAACATTCAGTACTTC
CDR3aa: CASSLAGNIQYF

d_gene: NA
j_gene: TRBJ2-2
len: 16
v_gene: TRBV7-2
abundance: few
CDR3nt: TGTGCCAGCAGCTTAGAAGGCGTCACTAACACCGGGGAGCTGTTTTTT
CDR3aa: CASSLEGVTNTGELFF

d_gene: NA
j_gene: TRBJ2-1
len: 16
v_gene: TRBV27
abundance: NA
CDR3nt: TGTGCCAGCAGTTTGGACGGTAGTAGGAGCTACAATGAGCAGTTCTTC
CDR3aa: CASSLDGSRSYNEQFF

d_gene: TRBD1
j_gene: TRBJ1-2
len: 14
v_gene: TRBV5-1
abundance: NA
CDR3nt: TGCGCCAGCAGCCCCGACAGGGGGCAAAGTGGCTACACCTTC
CDR3aa: CASSPDRGQSGYTF

d_gene: NA
j_gene: TRBJ2-1
len: 11
v_gene: TRBV29-1
abundance: few
CDR3nt: TGCAGCGTTGCCTGGTACAATGAGCAGTTCTTC
CDR3aa: CSVAWYNEQFF

d_gene: NA
j_gene: TRBJ2-7
len: 14
v_gene: TRBV4-1
abundance: NA
CDR3nt: TGCGCCAGCAGCCAAGGCGGGGGCCTCTACGAGCAGTACTTC
CDR3aa: CASSQGGGLYEQYF

d_gene: TRBD2
j_gene: TRBJ2-3
len: 15
v_gene: TRBV11-3
abundance: NA
CDR3nt: TGTGCCAGCAGCCCCCAGGTGAGCGGGGAGGATACGCAGTATTTT
CDR3aa: CASSPQVSGEDTQYF

d_gene: NA
j_gene: TRBJ2-7
len: 14
v_gene: TRBV6-5
abundance: few
CDR3nt: TGTGCCAGCAGTGCCGGTTTGGACCTCTACGAGCAGTACTTC
CDR3aa: CASSAGLDLYEQYF

d_gene: TRBD1
j_gene: TRBJ1-1
len: 14
v_gene: TRBV6-2/TRBV6-3
abundance: few
CDR3nt: TGTGCCAGCAGTCCAGGGGGCCGCCGGGCTGAAGCTTTCTTT
CDR3aa: CASSPGGRRAEAFF

d_gene: NA
j_gene: TRBJ2-5
len: 11
v_gene: TRBV7-6
abundance: few
CDR3nt: TGTGCCAGCAGCGCCAAAGGGCTCCAGTACTTC
CDR3aa: CASSAKGLQYF

d_gene: TRBD1
j_gene: TRBJ2-7
len: 14
v_gene: TRBV6-2/TRBV6-3
abundance: few
CDR3nt: TGTGCCAGCAGTTACGTGGCAGGGGGCTACGAGCAGTACTTC
CDR3aa: CASSYVAGGYEQYF

d_gene: TRBD1
j_gene: TRBJ2-1
len: 15
v_gene: TRBV29-1
abundance: NA
CDR3nt: TGCAGCGTTGAAGATCTGGCAGGGGGCGGGAATGAGCAGTTCTTC
CDR3aa: CSVEDLAGGGNEQFF

d_gene: TRBD1
j_gene: TRBJ1-5
len: 16
v_gene: TRBV7-9
abundance: NA
CDR3nt: TGTGCCAGCAGCTTAGGTCGACAGGGTATGGATCAGCCCCAGCATTTT
CDR3aa: CASSLGRQGMDQPQHF

d_gene: NA
j_gene: TRBJ2-7
len: 17
v_gene: TRBV4-2
abundance: few
CDR3nt: TGTGCCAGCAGCCAATTCCCCGGGGGTGGGGGAACCTACGAGCAGTACTTC
CDR3aa: CASSQFPGGGGTYEQYF

d_gene: TRBD2
j_gene: TRBJ2-5
len: 16
v_gene: TRBV12-3/TRBV12-4
abundance: few
CDR3nt: TGTGCCAGCAGTCCACTAGCGGGGGCCCACCAAGAGACCCAGTACTTC
CDR3aa: CASSPLAGAHQETQYF